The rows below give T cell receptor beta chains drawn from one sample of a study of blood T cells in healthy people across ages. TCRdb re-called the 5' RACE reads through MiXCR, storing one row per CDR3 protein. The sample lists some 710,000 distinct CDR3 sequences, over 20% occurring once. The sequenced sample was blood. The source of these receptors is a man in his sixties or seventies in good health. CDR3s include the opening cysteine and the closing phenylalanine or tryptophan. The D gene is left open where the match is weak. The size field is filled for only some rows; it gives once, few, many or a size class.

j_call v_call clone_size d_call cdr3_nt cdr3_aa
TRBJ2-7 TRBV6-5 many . TGTGCCAGCAGTGACACCCTCCAGGGTTACGAGCAGTACTTC CASSDTLQGYEQYF
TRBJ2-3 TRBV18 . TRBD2 TGTGCCAGCTCACCACGTACTAGCGGAGCTAGCACAGATACGCAGTATTTT CASSPRTSGASTDTQYF
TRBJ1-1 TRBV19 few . TGTGCCAGTAGTATGACAGGTTCGGACACTGAAGCTTTCTTT CASSMTGSDTEAFF
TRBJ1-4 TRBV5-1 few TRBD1 TGCGCCAGCATGACAGGGGGCGGGGAAGAAAAACTGTTTTTT CASMTGGGEEKLFF
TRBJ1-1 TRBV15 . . TGTGCCACCAGTTCGGGGGGGGCAGGGTGGACTGAAGCTTTCTTT CATSSGGAGWTEAFF
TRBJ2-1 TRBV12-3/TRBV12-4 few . TGTGCCAGCAGTTCCGGGACTCCGCGGTCCAATGAGCAGTTCTTC CASSSGTPRSNEQFF
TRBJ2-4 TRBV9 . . TGTGCCAGCAGCGCCAATCCTAGTGCCAAAAACATTCAGTACTTC CASSANPSAKNIQYF
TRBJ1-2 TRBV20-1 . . TGCAGTGCTTCACAGGCGTCGGGAGGCTACACCTTC CSASQASGGYTF
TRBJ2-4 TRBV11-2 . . TGTGCCAGCAGCCTACGAATGGGGGGCTCAAAAAACATTCAGTACTTC CASSLRMGGSKNIQYF
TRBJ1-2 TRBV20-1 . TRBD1 TGCAGTGCTAGAGATTTGGGCAGGGGGGGGCTAATCTATGGCTACACCTTC CSARDLGRGGLIYGYTF